Listed below are T cell receptor beta chains from one sample, sequenced in a study of cytotoxic CD8 clonotypes in ibrutinib-treated CLL. Clones were sequenced by immunoSEQ multiplex PCR, and TCRdb holds only the in-frame ones, with some missing. The profile covers some 300,000 clones, with about 80% appearing a single time and roughly 7% taken by the ten largest. The sample was PBMCs, taken before ibrutinib treatment. These receptors came from a human donor with chronic lymphocytic leukemia. Each CDR3 is given with its conserved first and last residue. The order of the fields is J gene, V gene, CDR3 length, D gene, CDR3 protein. A D gene is named only where the DNA matches it firmly.

>TRBJ1-1|TRBV4-3|16|-
CASSPTPGIWNTEAFF
>TRBJ1-2|TRBV9|16|-
CASSVVAVTGFYGYTF
>TRBJ2-7|TRBV2|13|TRBD2
CASSERAGGVQYF
>TRBJ2-2|TRBV27|15|TRBD2
CASTLSWEGPGELFF
>TRBJ1-4|TRBV7-2|16|-
CASSRDSDTTNEKLFF
>TRBJ2-3|TRBV4-3|15|-
CASSQDVGESDTQYF
>TRBJ2-5|TRBV5-4|14|TRBD1
CASSPQGARETQYF
>TRBJ2-3|TRBV4-1|17|TRBD2
CASSQQRLAGTTDTQYF
>TRBJ2-1|TRBV27|16|TRBD2
CASSPRLAGVGNEQFF
>TRBJ2-7|TRBV30|13|TRBD2
CAWKRGRGYEQYF
>TRBJ2-7|TRBV5-1|15|-
CASSLDRGPIYEQYF
>TRBJ2-7|TRBV6-1|20|TRBD2
CASSEEFSGLPDGRTYEQYF
>TRBJ2-7|TRBV27|14|TRBD2
CASSDGGSPHEQYF
>TRBJ2-1|TRBV4-1|17|TRBD1
CASSQVGPGQGFGEQFF
>TRBJ2-7|TRBV7-7|13|-
CASSRDINYEQYF
>TRBJ2-1|TRBV7-9|11|-
CASSPSNEQFF
>TRBJ2-7|TRBV7-2|14|-
CASSYGLNSYEQYF
>TRBJ2-1|TRBV27|15|TRBD2
CASSLIGRAYNEQFF
>TRBJ2-1|TRBV6-5|16|-
CASSYSTGLLGREQFF
>TRBJ2-1|TRBV7-9|15|TRBD2
CASSERSGSTDEQFF
>TRBJ2-5|TRBV2|14|-
CASKAREVGETQYF
>TRBJ2-7|TRBV5-5|12|TRBD1
CASSETGYEQYF
>TRBJ2-3|TRBV7-8|17|-
CASSSGPSEVFADTQYF
>TRBJ2-7|TRBV27|15|-
CASSRGWTGDYEQYF
>TRBJ2-7|TRBV6-6|14|-
CASSNNGAFYEQYF
>TRBJ1-6|TRBV27|14|-
CASSLRTDNSPLHF
>TRBJ1-5|TRBV2|14|TRBD1
CASSGDRGDQPQHF
>TRBJ2-5|TRBV28|15|-
CASSRVIAAFETQYF
>TRBJ1-5|TRBV11-1|13|-
CASSLSGNQPQHF
>TRBJ1-2|TRBV6-1|13|-
CASGDTNNYGYTF
>TRBJ1-1|TRBV28|17|-
CASSLPPLGPMNTEAFF
>TRBJ1-1|TRBV27|13|-
CASSFQGNTEAFF
>TRBJ2-1|TRBV7-2|15|TRBD1
CASSPRQGTYNEQFF
>TRBJ2-1|TRBV9|13|TRBD1
CASLRDRDNEQFF
>TRBJ2-1|TRBV5-4|13|-
CASSLVQSNEQFF
>TRBJ2-1|TRBV6-6|16|-
CASSYSSLSSYNEQFF
>TRBJ2-1|TRBV9|12|-
CASSVDVNEQFF
>TRBJ2-7|TRBV7-2|13|TRBD2
CASSSLAGYEQYF
>TRBJ1-1|TRBV7-9|13|TRBD1
CASSGGDRSVAFF
>TRBJ1-5|TRBV5-1|14|-
CASSLDGPNQPQHF
>TRBJ2-7|TRBV27|16|-
CASSPPESRDRYEQYF
>TRBJ2-1|TRBV5-5|17|TRBD2
CASSPPSGRAGYNEQFF
>TRBJ2-1|TRBV27|12|-
CASSLKGREQFF
>TRBJ2-1|TRBV5-4|15|TRBD2
CASSKGTSMHNEQFF
>TRBJ2-7|TRBV30|13|-
CAWSDGTYYEQYF
>TRBJ1-5|TRBV28|14|-
CASNTYGGDQPQHF
>TRBJ2-7|TRBV7-9|14|TRBD1
CASSRVAGGYEQYF
>TRBJ1-1|TRBV18|15|-
CASSPTKTYWDEAFF
>TRBJ2-5|TRBV5-4|14|-
CASSTQGWQETQYF
>TRBJ2-2|TRBV4-1|15|-
CASSQRGAYNGELFF
>TRBJ1-1|TRBV5-1|14|-
CASSQRQVNTEAFF
>TRBJ1-5|TRBV19|16|-
CASSIPRGEGGQPQHF
>TRBJ2-1|TRBV4-3|15|-
CASSQAGRELNEQFF